Presented here are 19 T cell receptor beta chains from one specimen sequenced in a study of EBV T-cell therapy then PD-1 blockade in nasopharyngeal carcinoma. Described treatment: AdE1-LMPpoly-expanded autologous EBV-specific T-cell therapy followed by anti-PD-1 nivolumab. These receptors are not linked to any known antigen. Only in-frame clones appear in the TCRdb table, and some are missing; sequencing was by immunoSEQ multiplex PCR. The table has roughly 22,000 clones, 82% seen once. This specimen consisted of CD8+ T cells from blood, obtained at day -245 from a patient whose treatment included autologous EBV-specific T cells and nivolumab. Receptor source: a man between 40 and 49 years old with nasopharyngeal carcinoma.

In its sample, this clone was seen once. This chain's CDR3 is CASSVKTGKGYTF. Here the CDR3 DNA reads TGTGCCAGCAGCGTTAAGACAGGGAAGGGCTACACCTTC. V gene TRBV9 combines with J gene TRBJ1-2, with TRBD1 matching 7 bases. Germline loops: CDR1 SGDLS, CDR2 YYNGEE. The CDR3 runs to 13 residues. J lost 8 bases, V lost 2 bases, and 6 bases had no gene match.

The chain links TRBV6-4 to TRBJ2-1; perhaps D is TRBD1 or TRBD2 (6 bases each). CDR3 length equals 14 residues. Looked up from germline, CDR1 is MRHNA and CDR2 is SNTAGT. The V end lost 3 bases, the J end lost 6 bases, and 12 bases lay between the germline ends. As DNA, the CDR3 is TGTGCCAGCAGTGATTCAGAGGGGGGCAATGAGCAGTTCTTC. It specifies CASSDSEGGNEQFF.

The J gene is TRBJ2-1, the V gene TRBV16; TRBD1 or TRBD2 may be the D gene (5 bases each). The CDR3 spans 18 residues. Deletions cut 0 bases from V and 0 bases from J, with 15 bases between. The germline V gene encodes CDR1 KGHSY and CDR2 FQNENV. The CDR3 reads CASSQSVGVFSSYNEQFF. CDR3 coding DNA: TGTGCCAGCAGCCAATCGGTGGGGGTCTTTAGCTCCTACAATGAGCAGTTCTTC.

J is TRBJ2-5 and V is TRBV6-2 or TRBV6-3, with D uncertain. The ends were cut back, 5 bases at V and 2 bases at J, with 0 bases in the middle. Germline V lookup: CDR1 MNHEY, CDR2 SVGEGT. There are 10 residues in the CDR3. The CDR3, as DNA: TGTGCCAGCAGTCAAGAGACCCAGTACTTC. Its protein product is CASSQETQYF.

The chain is built from TRBV4-1 and TRBJ2-5; 10 nucleotides match TRBD2. The CDR3 runs to 15 residues. Germline V gene data show CDR1 as MGHRA and CDR2 as YSYEKL. J gave up 1 base and V 2 bases, and 1 base lay outside the gene matches. The CDR3 region is CASSQLAGVQETQYF. The DNA for the CDR3 is TGCGCCAGCAGCCAACTAGCGGGGGTCCAAGAGACCCAGTACTTC.

The chain combines TRBV4-3 with TRBJ1-1; the D is unclear. The CDR3 has 15 residues. V was pared by 1 base and J by 6 bases, with 15 bases between. Germline V lookup: CDR1 LGHNA, CDR2 YSLEER. The CDR3 reads CASSQARHSGAEAFF. In DNA, the CDR3 is TGCGCCAGCAGCCAAGCACGCCACTCCGGGGCTGAAGCTTTCTTT.

The chain carries TRBV14 and TRBJ1-6, with D tentatively TRBD1 (5 bases). The CDR3 runs to 14 residues. Germline V gene data show CDR1 as SGHDN and CDR2 as FVKESK. V was trimmed by 0 bases and J by 17 bases, leaving 17 bases between them. The CDR3 DNA reads TGTGCCAGCAGCCAAGATAGTCTAGGACACGAATTCCACTTT. Translation gives CASSQDSLGHEFHF. The whole variable domain, remainder taken from reference TRBV14 and TRBJ1-6, is EAGVTQFPSHSVIEKGQTVTLRCDPISGHDNLYWYRRVMGKEIKFLLHFVKESKQDESGMPNNRFLAERTGGTYSTLKVQPAELEDSGVYFCASSQDSLGHEFHFGNGTRLTVT.

The genes are TRBV13 and TRBJ2-2; D possibly corresponds to TRBD1 (5 bases). The V and J ends lost 2 bases and 6 bases respectively, with 16 bases between them. This CDR3 is 16 amino acids long. CDR1 and CDR2 (germline): PRHDT, FYEKMQ (reference sequence). CDR3 nucleotides: TGTGCCAGCAGCTTAAGGGGTGCGGCGAGGTCCGGGGAGCTGTTTTTT. As protein: CASSLRGAARSGELFF.

This rearrangement joins TRBV14 to TRBJ1-2, with 9 nucleotides matching TRBD1. This CDR3 contains 14 residues. Per the germline V gene, CDR1 is SGHDN and CDR2 is FVKESK. The V and J ends lost 3 bases and 4 bases, in that order; junction bases with no gene match: 3. The CDR3 sequence is CASSHKTGGYGYTF. In DNA, the CDR3 is TGTGCCAGCAGCCACAAGACAGGGGGCTATGGCTACACCTTC.

This clone has only one observation. The rearrangement links TRBV25-1 to TRBJ1-5, with TRBD1 as a possible D gene (6 bases). Germline CDR1 reads MGHDK; CDR2 reads SYGVNS. This CDR3 contains 13 residues. The germline V and J ends were trimmed by 3 bases and 7 bases, with 10 bases remaining between them. The CDR3: CASSDQGRQPQHF. CDR3 sequence (DNA): TGTGCCAGCAGTGATCAGGGGCGGCAGCCCCAGCATTTT.

This chain uses TRBV6-1 with TRBJ1-1; D gene ambiguous. The CDR3 runs to 14 residues. V lost 0 bases, J lost 3 bases, and 8 bases lay in between. The germline CDR1 and CDR2 sequences are MNHNS and SASEGT. CDR3 sequence (DNA): TGTGCCAGCAGTGAAGCCCTGACGGACACTGAAGCTTTCTTT. Protein sequence: CASSEALTDTEAFF.

The CDR3, as DNA: TGTGCCAGCAGTCCCGGGACAGGGGGCTCCTACAATGAGCAGTTCTTC. Residues: CASSPGTGGSYNEQFF. The J gene is TRBJ2-1, the V gene TRBV27, with 11 bases lining up with TRBD1. Trimming took 5 bases from V and 0 from J; bases not matched to a gene: 3. Germline V gives CDR1 MNHEY, CDR2 SMNVEV (reference sequence). The CDR3 is 16 residues long.

The CDR3 nucleotides read TGTGCCAGCAGTGAAATCGCGACAGGGGGGGAGACCCAGTACTTC. Encoded protein: CASSEIATGGETQYF. V and J are TRBV2 and TRBJ2-5; 9 bases agree with TRBD1. With V trimmed by 2 bases and J by 5 bases, 6 bases remained unmatched. Germline CDR1 SNHLY, CDR2 FYNNEI. This CDR3 contains 15 residues.

This chain links TRBV9 with TRBJ2-2; 9 nucleotides match TRBD2. The V gene's germline CDR1 is SGDLS and CDR2 YYNGEE. The ends lost 0 bases at V and 5 bases at J; junction bases unmatched: 5. CDR3 size: 16 residues. The CDR3 DNA is TGTGCCAGCAGCGTAGGAGGACTAGCGAGGACCGGGGAGCTGTTTTTT. It specifies CASSVGGLARTGELFF.

This chain links TRBV7-8 with TRBJ2-3; TRBD1 might be the D (9 bases). V was cut by 3 bases and J by 1 base, with 17 bases left in between. Germline loops: CDR1 SGHVS, CDR2 FQNEAQ. CDR3 length: 17 residues. CDR3 sequence: CASSFGGDRAGTDTQYF. CDR3 in DNA: TGTGCCAGCAGCTTCGGGGGGGACAGGGCGGGCACAGATACGCAGTATTTT.

The chain employs TRBV12-3 or TRBV12-4 and TRBJ2-7; D remains ambiguous. The CDR3 is 12 amino acids. The V and J ends lost 4 bases and 0 bases respectively, with 4 bases between them. The chain's CDR3 is CASSSDSYEQYF. In DNA, the CDR3 is TGTGCCAGCAGTTCCGACTCCTACGAGCAGTACTTC.

This chain uses TRBV6-1 with TRBJ1-2; D uncertain. The germline gives CDR1 MNHNS, CDR2 SASEGT. CDR3 size: 12 residues. The V and J ends lost 2 bases and 8 bases respectively, with 9 bases between them. CDR3 loop: CASSELGQGYTF. As DNA, the CDR3 is TGTGCCAGCAGTGAACTAGGGCAGGGCTACACCTTC.

This chain joins TRBV5-1 and TRBJ1-1; possibly TRBD1 for D (5 bases). The ends were cut back, 4 bases at V and 3 bases at J, with 13 bases in the middle. CDR3 length equals 14 residues. CDR1 and CDR2 (germline): SGHRS, YFSETQ. DNA for the CDR3: TGCGCCAGCAGCCCAAGGGGTCGGGACACTGAAGCTTTCTTT. Amino acid sequence: CASSPRGRDTEAFF.

This chain joins TRBV4-1 and TRBJ1-2, with D hard to call. Between the trimmed V and J ends, which lost 0 bases and 3 bases, there was a span of 14 bases. CDR1 and CDR2 from the germline V gene are MGHRA and YSYEKL. The CDR3 runs to 16 residues. The CDR3, as DNA: TGCGCCAGCAGCCAAGAGGTGAAGGGAAGGGACTATGGCTACACCTTC. It specifies CASSQEVKGRDYGYTF.